A selection of T cell receptor beta chains follows, all from one sample in a study of T cell repertoires in cytomegalovirus infection. A single record per CDR3 protein comes from TCRdb applying MiXCR to the reads. The table has some 180,000 distinct CDR3 sequences, nearly 9.5% seen once. The sequenced sample was PBMCs. Receptors were obtained from a human donor in good health (CMV status not recorded). Some clones in this sample may be carry-over from other donors' samples. Each CDR3 is given with its conserved first and last residue. D genes are given only for firm matches. Clone size is shown for a subset of rows, as once, few, many or a class of expanded clone.

J: TRBJ2-7; D: TRBD1; V: TRBV6-2/TRBV6-3; size: many; CDR3: CASSGSRDRSYRGQYF; DNA: TGTGCCAGCAGTGGGAGCCGGGACAGGAGTTACAGGGGGCAGTACTTC
J: TRBJ2-3; D: TRBD1; V: TRBV7-8; size: many; CDR3: CASSFRGGPTDTQYF; DNA: TGTGCCAGCAGCTTTCGAGGGGGCCCCACAGATACGCAGTATTTT
J: TRBJ1-1; D: -; V: TRBV19; size: many; CDR3: CASSSRAGGNTEAFF; DNA: TGTGCCAGTAGTTCAAGGGCCGGTGGGAACACTGAAGCTTTCTTT
J: TRBJ1-2; D: -; V: TRBV7-9; size: many; CDR3: CASSAGEGQSKPLYGYTF; DNA: TGTGCCAGCAGCGCGGGGGAGGGACAATCAAAACCCCTCTATGGCTACACCTTC
J: TRBJ2-7; D: -; V: TRBV7-9; size: many; CDR3: CASSFGGRRTYEQYF; DNA: TGTGCCAGCAGCTTCGGCGGCAGGCGGACCTACGAGCAGTACTTC
J: TRBJ1-4; D: -; V: TRBV28; size: many; CDR3: CASSPAQINEKLFF; DNA: TGTGCCAGCAGCCCGGCCCAGATCAATGAAAAACTGTTTTTT
J: TRBJ1-5; D: -; V: TRBV7-2; size: many; CDR3: CASSPDPNGQPQHF; DNA: TGTGCCAGCAGCCCAGACCCAAACGGGCAGCCCCAGCATTTT
J: TRBJ1-2; D: TRBD1; V: TRBV4-3; size: -; CDR3: CASSQDRGPLYGYTF; DNA: TGCGCCAGCAGCCAAGACAGGGGGCCTCTCTATGGCTACACCTTC
J: TRBJ1-2; D: TRBD1; V: TRBV28; size: many; CDR3: CASRLGQVYGYTF; DNA: TGTGCCAGCAGACTGGGACAGGTCTATGGCTACACCTTC
J: TRBJ2-3; D: -; V: TRBV15; size: few; CDR3: CATSREHGDPTDTQYF; DNA: TGTGCCACCAGCAGAGAACACGGGGACCCCACAGATACGCAGTATTTT
J: TRBJ1-1; D: -; V: TRBV28; size: few; CDR3: CASKVQGDPGAFF; DNA: TGTGCCAGCAAGGTTCAGGGTGATCCGGGAGCTTTCTTT
J: TRBJ2-5; D: -; V: TRBV13; size: few; CDR3: CASRQRGLETQYF; DNA: TGTGCCAGCAGACAAAGAGGGTTAGAGACCCAGTACTTC
J: TRBJ2-1; D: TRBD2; V: TRBV5-5; size: few; CDR3: CASSLVILAGEGQFF; DNA: TGTGCCAGCAGCTTGGTCATACTAGCGGGGGAGGGGCAGTTCTTC
J: TRBJ1-5; D: TRBD1; V: TRBV28; size: few; CDR3: CASHDRVYQPQHF; DNA: TGTGCCAGCCACGACAGGGTTTACCAGCCCCAGCATTTT
J: TRBJ1-3; D: -; V: TRBV7-8; size: many; CDR3: CASRKQQGTGNTIYF; DNA: TGTGCCAGCAGGAAACAACAGGGAACTGGAAACACCATATATTTT
J: TRBJ1-1; D: TRBD1; V: TRBV29-1; size: -; CDR3: CSVTGGRTEAFF; DNA: TGCAGCGTTACAGGGGGCAGAACTGAAGCTTTCTTT
J: TRBJ2-7; D: -; V: TRBV28; size: -; CDR3: CASTPSGGIEYEQYF; DNA: TGTGCCAGCACTCCCTCTGGCGGGATCGAGTACGAGCAGTACTTC
J: TRBJ2-1; D: TRBD1; V: TRBV6-2/TRBV6-3; size: few; CDR3: CASTRAGGNEQFF; DNA: TGTGCCAGCACAAGGGCAGGGGGAAATGAGCAGTTCTTC
J: TRBJ2-7; D: TRBD1; V: TRBV7-2; size: many; CDR3: CASSETGGYEQYF; DNA: TGTGCCAGCAGCGAGACAGGGGGGTACGAGCAGTACTTC
J: TRBJ2-1; D: -; V: TRBV7-2; size: many; CDR3: CASSLVAGNEQFF; DNA: TGTGCCAGCAGCTTAGTGGCGGGCAATGAGCAGTTCTTC
J: TRBJ2-3; D: -; V: TRBV7-2; size: few; CDR3: CASSLSRAGAGTDTQYF; DNA: TGTGCCAGCAGCTTAAGCCGCGCGGGGGCCGGAACAGATACGCAGTATTTT
J: TRBJ1-1; D: TRBD1; V: TRBV12-3/TRBV12-4; size: many; CDR3: CASSLRTGVFTEAFF; DNA: TGTGCCAGCAGTTTAAGGACAGGGGTGTTCACTGAAGCTTTCTTT
J: TRBJ2-3; D: TRBD1; V: TRBV19; size: many; CDR3: CASSITPRRTGFDPQYF; DNA: TGTGCCAGTAGTATTACCCCGCGGAGGACAGGGTTCGATCCGCAGTATTTT
J: TRBJ2-7; D: -; V: TRBV4-3; size: many; CDR3: CASSQDSRTTYEQYF; DNA: TGCGCCAGCAGCCAAGACTCACGGACTACCTACGAGCAGTACTTC
J: TRBJ1-2; D: -; V: TRBV5-5; size: few; CDR3: CASSWEGKIYGYTF; DNA: TGTGCCAGCAGCTGGGAGGGAAAGATCTATGGCTACACCTTC
J: TRBJ2-1; D: -; V: TRBV27; size: many; CDR3: CASSLSIWGRGINEQFF; DNA: TGTGCCAGCAGTTTATCGATTTGGGGGAGGGGGATCAATGAGCAGTTCTTC
J: TRBJ2-1; D: TRBD2; V: TRBV19; size: many; CDR3: CASMTGAGVNEQFF; DNA: TGTGCCAGTATGACCGGAGCGGGAGTTAATGAGCAGTTCTTC
J: TRBJ2-7; D: TRBD1; V: TRBV20-1; size: few; CDR3: CSAETGMEYEQYF; DNA: TGCAGTGCCGAGACAGGGATGGAGTACGAGCAGTACTTC
J: TRBJ2-5; D: -; V: TRBV4-2; size: few; CDR3: CASSQEFKETQYF; DNA: TGTGCCAGCAGCCAAGAGTTTAAAGAGACCCAGTACTTC
J: TRBJ1-2; D: -; V: TRBV20-1; size: once; CDR3: CSASLTNNYYGYTF; DNA: TGCAGTGCTAGTCTCACCAACAATTACTATGGCTACACCTTC
J: TRBJ2-1; D: TRBD2; V: TRBV9; size: few; CDR3: CASSPLSLAGANEQFF; DNA: TGTGCCAGCAGCCCACTCTCCCTAGCGGGGGCCAATGAGCAGTTCTTC
J: TRBJ1-5; D: -; V: TRBV7-2; size: many; CDR3: CASSADGGSNQPQHF; DNA: TGTGCCAGCAGCGCTGACGGGGGGAGCAATCAGCCCCAGCATTTT
J: TRBJ1-5; D: -; V: TRBV4-3; size: -; CDR3: CASSQIFDVFGNQPQHF; DNA: TGCGCCAGCAGCCAAATCTTCGACGTATTTGGCAATCAGCCCCAGCATTTT
J: TRBJ2-3; D: TRBD1; V: TRBV4-2; size: -; CDR3: CASSGNRGRITDTQYF; DNA: TGTGCCAGCAGCGGAAACAGGGGGCGCATCACAGATACGCAGTATTTT
J: TRBJ2-5; D: -; V: TRBV7-2; size: large; CDR3: CASSLGTQGSPKETQYF; DNA: TGTGCCAGCAGCTTAGGCACACAGGGAAGTCCTAAAGAGACCCAGTACTTC
J: TRBJ2-7; D: -; V: TRBV7-9; size: -; CDR3: CASSLVGIGYEQYF; DNA: TGTGCCAGCAGCTTAGTAGGGATCGGCTACGAGCAGTACTTC
J: TRBJ2-4; D: TRBD2; V: TRBV7-6; size: many; CDR3: CASSETYSGTSKNIQYF; DNA: TGTGCCAGCAGCGAAACATATAGCGGGACTTCCAAAAACATTCAGTACTTC
J: TRBJ1-4; D: -; V: TRBV5-1; size: -; CDR3: CASSPGTLNEKLFF; DNA: TGCGCCAGCAGTCCCGGGACATTAAACGAAAAACTGTTTTTT